One sample yielded the 12 T cell receptor beta chains listed below, sequenced in a study of breast tumors, draining lymph nodes, adjacent tissues. Axillary draining lymph nodes of breast cancer patients supplied the node samples. Each CDR3 protein gets one entry after TCRdb re-called the multiplex PCR reads with MiXCR. The data show about 270,000 distinct CDR3 sequences, 30% to 35% seen once. The sequencing input was axillary lymph node tissue. The receptors originated from a female donor with breast cancer. Some clones in this sample may be carry-over from other donors' samples.

This clonotype has ten or more counts. This rearrangement joins TRBV24-1 to TRBJ2-7, with D perhaps matching TRBD2 (5 bases). The germline V and J ends were trimmed by 9 bases and 5 bases, with 16 bases remaining between them. Looked up from germline, CDR1 is KGHDR and CDR2 is SFDVKD. This CDR3 region has 13 residues. For the CDR3, the DNA is TGTGCCACCTTGAGAGGGCAGGTCCACGAGCAGTACTTC. It encodes CATLRGQVHEQYF.

Details on this clonotype: A much more abundant neighbour one base away suggests this may be a read error. The chain carries TRBV6-6 and TRBJ1-5; TRBD1 agrees at 9 bases. CDR3 length equals 15 residues. CDR1 MNHNY and CDR2 SVGAGI come from the germline V gene (reference sequence). V shed 6 bases and J 6 bases; nucleotides not matched to a gene: 9. The CDR3 nucleotides read TGTGCCAGCAGGGCGGGGACAGGGTCTAGTCAGCCCCAGCATTTT. This sequence encodes CASRAGTGSSQPQHF.

This clonotype has ten or more counts. The J gene is TRBJ2-3, the V gene TRBV5-1; 7 positions agree with TRBD2. CDR1 and CDR2 from the germline V gene are SGHRS and YFSETQ. The length of the CDR3 is 20 residues. V lost 0 bases, J lost 2 bases, and 18 bases stayed unmatched. CDR3 in amino acids: CASSLELGGRLAEPTDTQYF. CDR3 coding DNA: TGCGCCAGCAGCTTGGAATTAGGTGGGCGGCTAGCGGAGCCCACAGATACGCAGTATTTT.

This clonotype was observed at least ten times. The chain carries TRBV7-3 and TRBJ2-5; unclear D gene. Between the trimmed V and J ends, which lost 3 bases and 0 bases, there was a span of 5 bases. This CDR3 comprises 13 residues. Germline V CDR1 and CDR2: SGHTA, FQGTGA. This CDR3 is CASSFGHQETQYF. Here the CDR3 DNA reads TGTGCCAGCAGCTTTGGACACCAAGAGACCCAGTACTTC.

Comments on this clonotype: A much larger clone sits a single nucleotide away, making a read error possible. The gene calls are TRBV9 and TRBJ2-1; TRBD2 aligns across 12 bases. The CDR3 has 15 amino acids. The germline V gene has CDR1 SGDLS and CDR2 YYNGEE. The CDR3 here is CASSAETSGRGEPFF. The CDR3 DNA reads as TGTGCCAGCAGCGCAGAGACTAGCGGGAGAGGTGAGCCGTTCTTC. The whole variable domain, remainder taken from reference TRBV9 and TRBJ2-1, is DSGVTQTPKHLITATGQRVTLRCSPRSGDLSVYWYQQSLDQGLQFLIQYYNGEERAKGNILERFSAQQFPDLHSELNLSSLELGDSALYFCASSAETSGRGEPFFGPGTRLTVL.

This clonotype was observed many times. The V and J genes are TRBV7-2 and TRBJ1-5; 11 nucleotides agree with TRBD1. Per the germline V gene, CDR1 is SGHTA and CDR2 is FQGNSA. The CDR3 has 16 residues. The V gene end was trimmed by 1 base and the J gene end by 6 bases; junction bases not matched to a gene: 5. The CDR3 sequence is CASSLGVGTGGQPQHF. CDR3 DNA: TGTGCCAGCAGCTTAGGGGTGGGGACAGGGGGTCAGCCCCAGCATTTT.

Concerning this clonotype: Given a much more abundant clone one base away, this may be a read error. This chain connects TRBV6-6 to TRBJ1-2; D is possibly TRBD1 (5 bases). The V end was cut by 0 bases, the J end by 7 bases, with 18 bases between. Germline V gene sequence: CDR1 MNHNY, CDR2 SVGAGI (reference sequence). This CDR3 is built from 16 residues. As DNA, the CDR3 is TGTGCCAGCAGTTACTCGAGGGAGCAGGGTAATCTTGGCTACACCTTC. This codes for CASSYSREQGNLGYTF.

This clonotype was recorded many times. The V call is TRBV5-1, the J call TRBJ1-6; the D is unclear. Trimming cost V 4 bases and J 0 bases, with 5 bases left between them. Looked up from germline, CDR1 is SGHRS and CDR2 is YFSETQ. The CDR3 spans 14 residues. For the CDR3, the DNA is TGCGCCAGCAGCGTAGACTCCTATAATTCACCCCTCCACTTT. This encodes CASSVDSYNSPLHF.

This clonotype was observed at least ten times. The chain is built from TRBV4-1 and TRBJ2-6, with 8 bases lining up with TRBD1. The V and J ends lost 3 bases and 0 bases, in that order; junction bases with no gene match: 7. Germline CDR1 is MGHRA and CDR2 is YSYEKL. This CDR3 has 18 residues. The CDR3, as DNA: TGCGCCAGCAGCCAGGTAGGGACAGGACCCTCTGGGGCCAACGTCCTGACTTTC. Amino acid sequence: CASSQVGTGPSGANVLTF.

This clonotype was seen ten or more times. CDR3 amino acids: CSAGNGRETQYF. The DNA of the CDR3 is TGCAGTGCTGGAAATGGAAGAGAGACCCAGTACTTC. The chain couples TRBV20-1 to TRBJ2-5, with D unclear. The V gene's germline CDR1 is DFQATT and CDR2 SNEGSKA (reference sequence). V dropped 5 bases and J dropped 4 bases, with 11 bases sitting between them. The CDR3 has 12 residues.

The V and J genes are TRBV11-1 and TRBJ1-1, with 8 bases identical to TRBD1. Unmatched junction bases numbered 4, after V lost 7 bases and J lost 0 bases. The CDR3 contains 14 residues. Germline-derived CDR1 and CDR2 are SGHAT and FQDESV (reference sequence). The CDR3 reads CASIRDRMNTEAFF. DNA for the CDR3: TGTGCCAGCATCCGGGACAGGATGAACACTGAAGCTTTCTTT.

This clonotype was seen repeatedly, ten times or more. V gene TRBV10-3 combines with J gene TRBJ2-7; tentatively, D is TRBD1 (6 bases). CDR1 is ENHRY, CDR2 SYGVKD, per germline. With 4 bases removed from V and 6 bases from J, the gap between germline ends came to 10 bases. This CDR3 has 12 residues. CDR3: CAISADRPEQYF. CDR3 nucleotides: TGTGCCATCAGTGCAGACAGGCCCGAGCAGTACTTC.